This T cell receptor (beta chain) was documented in a study of OX40 agonist ivuxolimab in advanced cancers. General study results and limits: The average count of expanded clones was higher among CD8+ T cells than among CD4+.

Here immunoSEQ multiplex PCR was the method, and the copy in TCRdb shows in-frame clones only, minus some. The sample holds tens of thousands of clones; 89% are singletons and the top ten take 15% to 20%. With respect to this clone: Its cognate antigen is unknown.

The input for sequencing was CD4+ or CD8+ T cells sorted from blood, taken in a trial of the OX40 agonist ivuxolimab. This TCR derives from an adult with an advanced solid tumor such as melanoma, head and neck, liver or kidney cancer.

The CDR3, as DNA: TGTGCCAGCAGCCGGGACAGGGCCCACGAGCAGTACTTC. It translates to CASSRDRAHEQYF. The chain links TRBV5-6 to TRBJ2-7; the match to TRBD1 covers 9 bases. Germline lookup yields CDR1 SGHDT and CDR2 YYEEEE. With V trimmed by 4 bases and J by 5 bases, 4 bases remained unmatched. This CDR3 spans 13 amino acids.